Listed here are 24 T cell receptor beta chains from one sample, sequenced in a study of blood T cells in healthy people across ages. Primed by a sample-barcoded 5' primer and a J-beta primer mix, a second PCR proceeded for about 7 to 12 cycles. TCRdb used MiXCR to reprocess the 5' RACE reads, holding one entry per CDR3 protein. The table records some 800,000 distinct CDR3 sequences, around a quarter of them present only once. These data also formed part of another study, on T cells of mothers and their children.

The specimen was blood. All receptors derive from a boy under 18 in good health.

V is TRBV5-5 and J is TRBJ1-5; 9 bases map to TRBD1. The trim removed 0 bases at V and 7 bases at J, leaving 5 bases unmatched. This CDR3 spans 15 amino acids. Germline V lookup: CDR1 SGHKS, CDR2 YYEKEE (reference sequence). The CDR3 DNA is TGTGCCAGCAGCTTGGGGACAGGGGTACGACAGCCCCAGCATTTT. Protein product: CASSLGTGVRQPQHF.

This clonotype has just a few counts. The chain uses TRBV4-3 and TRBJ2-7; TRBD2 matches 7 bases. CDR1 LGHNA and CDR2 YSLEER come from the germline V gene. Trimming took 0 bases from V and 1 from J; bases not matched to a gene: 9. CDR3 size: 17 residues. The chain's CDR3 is CASSQEYGLAASYEQYF. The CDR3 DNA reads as TGCGCCAGCAGCCAAGAATATGGGCTAGCGGCGTCCTACGAGCAGTACTTC.

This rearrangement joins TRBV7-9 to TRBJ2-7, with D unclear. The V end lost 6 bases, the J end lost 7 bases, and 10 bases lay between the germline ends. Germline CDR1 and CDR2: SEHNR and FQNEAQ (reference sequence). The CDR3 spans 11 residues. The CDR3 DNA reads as TGTGCCAGCAGTGGGTACTGGGAGCAGTACTTC. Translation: CASSGYWEQYF.

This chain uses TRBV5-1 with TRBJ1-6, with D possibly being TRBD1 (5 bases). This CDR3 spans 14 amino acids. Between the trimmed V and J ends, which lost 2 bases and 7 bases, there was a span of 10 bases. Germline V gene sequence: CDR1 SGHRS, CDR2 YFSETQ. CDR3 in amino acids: CASSLQVGNSPLHF. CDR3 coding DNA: TGCGCCAGCAGCTTACAGGTTGGGAATTCACCCCTCCACTTT. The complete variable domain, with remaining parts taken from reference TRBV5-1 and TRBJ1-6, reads KAGVTQTPRYLIKTRGQQVTLSCSPISGHRSVSWYQQTPGQGLQFLFEYFSETQRNKGNFPGRFSGRQFSNSRSEMNVSTLELGDSALYLCASSLQVGNSPLHFGNGTRLTVT.

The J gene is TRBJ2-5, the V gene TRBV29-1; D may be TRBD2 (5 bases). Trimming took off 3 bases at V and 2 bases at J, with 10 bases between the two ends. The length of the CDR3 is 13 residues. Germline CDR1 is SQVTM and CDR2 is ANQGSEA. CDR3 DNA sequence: TGCAGCGTTGACGCGGGTGTTCAAGAGACCCAGTACTTC. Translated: CSVDAGVQETQYF. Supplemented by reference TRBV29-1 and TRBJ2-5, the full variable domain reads SAVISQKPSRDICQRGTSLTIQCQVDSQVTMMFWYRQQPGQSLTLIATANQGSEATYESGFVIDKFPISRPNLTFSTLTVSNMSPEDSSIYLCSVDAGVQETQYFGPGTRLLVL.

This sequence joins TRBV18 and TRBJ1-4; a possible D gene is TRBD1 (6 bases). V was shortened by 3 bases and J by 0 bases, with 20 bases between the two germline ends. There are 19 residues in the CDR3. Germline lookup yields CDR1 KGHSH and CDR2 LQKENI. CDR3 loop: CASSPRTVSFYATNEKLFF. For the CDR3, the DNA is TGTGCCAGCTCACCCCGGACAGTCTCCTTTTATGCAACTAATGAAAAACTGTTTTTT.

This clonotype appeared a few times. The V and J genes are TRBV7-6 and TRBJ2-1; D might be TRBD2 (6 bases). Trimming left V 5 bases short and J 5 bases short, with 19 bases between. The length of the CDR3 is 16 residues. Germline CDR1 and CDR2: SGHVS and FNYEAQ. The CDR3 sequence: CASSLRTEAGHNEQFF. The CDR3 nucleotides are TGTGCCAGCAGCCTAAGAACCGAGGCGGGGCACAATGAGCAGTTCTTC. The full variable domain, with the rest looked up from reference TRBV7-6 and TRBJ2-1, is GAGVSQSPRYKVTKRGQDVALRCDPISGHVSLYWYRQALGQGPEFLTYFNYEAQQDKSGLPNDRFSAERPEGSISTLTIQRTEQRDSAMYRCASSLRTEAGHNEQFFGPGTRLTVL.

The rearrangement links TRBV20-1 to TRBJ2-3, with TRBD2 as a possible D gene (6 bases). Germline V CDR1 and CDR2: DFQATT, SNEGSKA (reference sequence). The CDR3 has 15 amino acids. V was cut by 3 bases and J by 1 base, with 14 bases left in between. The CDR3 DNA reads TGCAGTGCTAGGGCGGGGATCAGTCGCACAGATACGCAGTATTTT. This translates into CSARAGISRTDTQYF.

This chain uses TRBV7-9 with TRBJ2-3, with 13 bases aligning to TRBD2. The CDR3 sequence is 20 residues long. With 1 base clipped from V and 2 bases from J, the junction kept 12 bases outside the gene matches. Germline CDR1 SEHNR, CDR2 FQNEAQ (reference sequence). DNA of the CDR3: TGTGCCAGCAGCTTAGTCCGCGGACTAGCGGGAGAGGAGGTCACAGATACGCAGTATTTT. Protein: CASSLVRGLAGEEVTDTQYF.

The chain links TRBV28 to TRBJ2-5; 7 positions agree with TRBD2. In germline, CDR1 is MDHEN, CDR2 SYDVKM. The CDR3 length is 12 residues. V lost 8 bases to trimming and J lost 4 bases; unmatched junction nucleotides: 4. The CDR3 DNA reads TGTGCCAGCGGGAGGGCCGGAGAGACCCAGTACTTC. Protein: CASGRAGETQYF.

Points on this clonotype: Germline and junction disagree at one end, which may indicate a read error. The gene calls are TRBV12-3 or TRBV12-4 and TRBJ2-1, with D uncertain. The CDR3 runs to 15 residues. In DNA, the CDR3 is TGTGCCAGCGGTTTAACCATCTCATCCTACAATGAGCAGTTCTTC. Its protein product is CASGLTISSYNEQFF.

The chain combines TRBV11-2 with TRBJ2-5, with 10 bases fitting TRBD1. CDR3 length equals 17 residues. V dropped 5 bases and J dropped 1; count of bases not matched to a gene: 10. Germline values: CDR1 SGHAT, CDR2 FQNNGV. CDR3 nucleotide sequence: TGTGCCAGCAGCCCGACACCGGGACAGGGGCTCCAAGAGACCCAGTACTTC. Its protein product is CASSPTPGQGLQETQYF.

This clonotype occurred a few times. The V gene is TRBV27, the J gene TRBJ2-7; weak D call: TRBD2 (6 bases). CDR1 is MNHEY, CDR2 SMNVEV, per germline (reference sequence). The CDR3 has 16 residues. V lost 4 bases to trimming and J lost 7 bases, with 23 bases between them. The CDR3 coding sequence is TGTGCCAGCAGTTCCTCTACGAGTAGCGGCAGTTGGGAGCAGTACTTC. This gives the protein CASSSSTSSGSWEQYF.

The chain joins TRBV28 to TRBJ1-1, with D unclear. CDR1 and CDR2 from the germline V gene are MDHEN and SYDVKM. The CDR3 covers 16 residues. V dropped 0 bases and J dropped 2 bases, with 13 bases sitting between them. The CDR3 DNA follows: TGTGCCAGCAGTTTATGCTCTGGCCCAGATAACACTGAAGCTTTCTTT. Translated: CASSLCSGPDNTEAFF.

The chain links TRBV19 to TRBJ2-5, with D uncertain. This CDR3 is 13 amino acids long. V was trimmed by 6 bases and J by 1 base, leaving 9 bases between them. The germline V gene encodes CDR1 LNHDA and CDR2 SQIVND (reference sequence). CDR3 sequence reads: CASRTELQETQYF. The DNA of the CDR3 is TGTGCCAGTAGGACGGAGCTCCAAGAGACCCAGTACTTC.

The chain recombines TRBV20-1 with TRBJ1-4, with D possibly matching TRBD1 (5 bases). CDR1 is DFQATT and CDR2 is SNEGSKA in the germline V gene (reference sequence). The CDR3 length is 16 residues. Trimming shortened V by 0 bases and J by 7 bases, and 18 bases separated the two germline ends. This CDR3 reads CSAREKTGGRSEKLFF. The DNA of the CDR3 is TGCAGTGCTAGAGAAAAAACCGGGGGTAGGAGTGAAAAACTGTTTTTT.

The CDR3 nucleotides read TGCAGCGTTGAGTACCAAGGGCAGGACTATGGCTACACCTTC. As protein: CSVEYQGQDYGYTF. This sequence joins TRBV29-1 and TRBJ1-2; D remains ambiguous. V lost 3 bases to trimming and J lost 3 bases, with 14 bases between them. The CDR3 runs 14 residues. Germline-derived CDR1 and CDR2 are SQVTM and ANQGSEA.

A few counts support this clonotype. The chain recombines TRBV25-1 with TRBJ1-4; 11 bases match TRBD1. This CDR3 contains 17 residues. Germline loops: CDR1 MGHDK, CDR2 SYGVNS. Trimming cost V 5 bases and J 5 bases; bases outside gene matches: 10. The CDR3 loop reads CASSPRDRGNRNEKLFF. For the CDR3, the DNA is TGTGCCAGCAGTCCCCGGGACAGGGGGAATCGAAATGAAAAACTGTTTTTT.

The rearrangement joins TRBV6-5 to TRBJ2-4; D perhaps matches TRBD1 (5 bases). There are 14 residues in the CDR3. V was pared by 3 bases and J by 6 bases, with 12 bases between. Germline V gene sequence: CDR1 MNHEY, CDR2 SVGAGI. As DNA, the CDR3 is TGTGCCAGCAGTTATAGGGGTTTAGGAAACATTCAGTACTTC. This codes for CASSYRGLGNIQYF.

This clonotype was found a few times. The CDR3 region is CASSLGGQGSDEQYF. Written as DNA, the CDR3 is TGTGCCAGCAGTTTAGGAGGACAGGGTTCTGACGAGCAGTACTTC. The chain employs TRBV12-3 or TRBV12-4 and TRBJ2-7; 8 bases are shared with TRBD1. The J segment lost 5 bases and the V segment lost 1 base, leaving 7 bases of the junction unmatched. This CDR3 has 15 amino acids.

CDR3 amino acids: CASSVVGVSDTQYF. The CDR3 DNA is TGTGCCAGCAGCGTAGTAGGTGTGTCAGATACGCAGTATTTT. The genes are TRBV9 and TRBJ2-3; D is unclear. CDR1 SGDLS and CDR2 YYNGEE come from the germline V gene. This CDR3 spans 14 amino acids. V was pared by 0 bases and J by 4 bases, with 9 bases between.

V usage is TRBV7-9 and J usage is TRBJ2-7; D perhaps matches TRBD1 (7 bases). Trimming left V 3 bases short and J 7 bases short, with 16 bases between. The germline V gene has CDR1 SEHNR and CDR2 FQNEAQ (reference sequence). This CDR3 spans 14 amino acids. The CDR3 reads CASSLDRRGWEQYF. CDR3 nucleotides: TGTGCCAGCAGCTTGGACAGGAGGGGTTGGGAGCAGTACTTC.

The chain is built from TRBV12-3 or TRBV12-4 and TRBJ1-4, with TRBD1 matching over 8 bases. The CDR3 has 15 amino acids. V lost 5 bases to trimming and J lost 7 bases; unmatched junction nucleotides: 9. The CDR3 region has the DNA TGTGCCAGCAGTGGAGGACAGGGTCCGGGTGAAAAACTGTTTTTT. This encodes CASSGGQGPGEKLFF.

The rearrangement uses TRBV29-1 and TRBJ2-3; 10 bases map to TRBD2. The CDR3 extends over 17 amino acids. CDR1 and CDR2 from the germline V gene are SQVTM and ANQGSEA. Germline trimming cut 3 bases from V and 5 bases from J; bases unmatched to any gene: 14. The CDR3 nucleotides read TGCAGCGTTGATAAGGTCCTAGCGGGGGCCGAGGGAGATACGCAGTATTTT. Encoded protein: CSVDKVLAGAEGDTQYF.